The count of the clone carrying this T cell receptor beta chain is one. Its antigen is currently unknown. From germline, CDR1 is MDHEN and CDR2 SYDVKM. The CDR3 loop spans 14 amino acids. Trimming removed 6 bases at V and 3 bases at J, with 12 bases between. Primers included in the PCR were 60 Vbeta and 13 Jbeta primers. Data came from immunoSEQ multiplex PCR; TCRdb stores just in-frame clones and leaves some out. Among 140,000 to 150,000 clones listed, roughly 70% were seen once. The entry originates in a study of cytomegalovirus exposure and HLA in healthy donors. For the study at large: Around 85 million unique TCR sequences came from HLA-typed donors in an early release.

Healthy bone marrow donors supplied every sample. Overall study findings and caveats: Some TCR beta chains (more than 150 of them) were listed as cytomegalovirus-associated.

This TCR derives from a man aged 25-45 years in good health and CMV-seronegative. What was sequenced was PBMCs. The gene calls are TRBV28 and TRBJ2-1; tentatively, D is TRBD2 (5 bases). The CDR3: CASSPSRGYNEQFF. The DNA of the CDR3 is TGTGCCAGCAGCCCCTCTCGGGGCTACAATGAGCAGTTCTTC.